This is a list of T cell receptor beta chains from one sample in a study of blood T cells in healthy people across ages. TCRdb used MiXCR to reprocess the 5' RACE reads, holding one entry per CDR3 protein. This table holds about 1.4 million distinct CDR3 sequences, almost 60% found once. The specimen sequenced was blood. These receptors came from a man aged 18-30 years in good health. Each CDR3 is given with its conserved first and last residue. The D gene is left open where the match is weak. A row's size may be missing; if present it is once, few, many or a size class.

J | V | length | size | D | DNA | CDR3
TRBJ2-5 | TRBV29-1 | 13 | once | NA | TGCAGCATGGGAGTGGGTTGGCAAGAGACCCAGTACTTC | CSMGVGWQETQYF
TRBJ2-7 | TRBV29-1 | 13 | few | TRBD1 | TGCAGCGTTGGACAGGGTCTCTCCTACGAGCAGTACTTC | CSVGQGLSYEQYF
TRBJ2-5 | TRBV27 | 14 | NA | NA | TGTGCCAGCAGTTTACTCGGGATCCCGGAGACCCAGTACTTC | CASSLLGIPETQYF
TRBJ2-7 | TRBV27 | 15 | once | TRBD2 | TGTGCCAGCAGTGCACTAGCGGGGGCTCACTACGAGCAGTACTTC | CASSALAGAHYEQYF
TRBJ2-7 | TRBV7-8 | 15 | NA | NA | TGTGCCAGCAGCAATTACCCTACAGATGCCTACGAGCAGTACTTC | CASSNYPTDAYEQYF
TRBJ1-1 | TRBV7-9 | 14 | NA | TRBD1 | TGTGCCAGCAGCTTAGATTCTGGACAGGGTGAAGCTTTCTTT | CASSLDSGQGEAFF
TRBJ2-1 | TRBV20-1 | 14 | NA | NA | TGCAGTGCTAGGGGGTTTGACCCCGGGGTAAGGCAGTTCTTC | CSARGFDPGVRQFF
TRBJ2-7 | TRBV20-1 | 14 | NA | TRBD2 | TGCAGGGTCGGTACCGGGACTAGCAAATACGAGCAGTACTTC | CRVGTGTSKYEQYF
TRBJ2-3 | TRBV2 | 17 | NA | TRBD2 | TGTGCCAGCAGGACCCCGGGACTAGCGGGCCATACAGATACGCAGTATTTT | CASRTPGLAGHTDTQYF
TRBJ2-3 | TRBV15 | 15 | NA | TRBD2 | TGTGCCACCAGCCTGCAAAGACTAGCGTCAGATACGCAGTATTTT | CATSLQRLASDTQYF
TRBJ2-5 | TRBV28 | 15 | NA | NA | TGTGCCAGCCTTTTTAAGGGGGGTGTCCAAGAGACCCAGTACTTC | CASLFKGGVQETQYF
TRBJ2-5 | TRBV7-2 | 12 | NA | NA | TGTGCCAGCAGCGCACAACACTACGAACAGTACTTC | CASSAQHYEQYF
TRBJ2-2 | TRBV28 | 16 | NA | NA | TGTGCCAGCAGTCCGCCCTCGACTAGTCGGCCCGGGGAGCTGTTTTTT | CASSPPSTSRPGELFF
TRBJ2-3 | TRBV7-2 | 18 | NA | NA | TGTGCCAGCAGCACCAGGTCTCGGACAGCCCTCTCCCCTAATACGCAGTATTTT | CASSTRSRTALSPNTQYF
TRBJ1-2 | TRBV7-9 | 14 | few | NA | TGTGCCAGCAGCTTGACCAATCCGTCGGGTGGCTACACCTTC | CASSLTNPSGGYTF
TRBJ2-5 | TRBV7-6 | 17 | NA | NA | TGTGCCAGCAGCCCCCCTGGTTGGGCAGACTATAAAGAGACCCAGTACTTC | CASSPPGWADYKETQYF
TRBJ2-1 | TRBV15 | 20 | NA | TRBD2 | TGTGCCGCCAGCGCTACTCGTGGGACTAGCGGGGGCCAAAACTACAATGAGCAGTTCTTC | CAASATRGTSGGQNYNEQFF
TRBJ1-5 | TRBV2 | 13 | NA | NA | TGTGCCAGCAGCCTAGGGCAGGAACAGCCCCAGCATTTT | CASSLGQEQPQHF
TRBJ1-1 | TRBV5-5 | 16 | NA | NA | TGTGCCAGCAGCTTGGAGGCCGATATACCGAACACTGAAGCTTTCTTT | CASSLEADIPNTEAFF
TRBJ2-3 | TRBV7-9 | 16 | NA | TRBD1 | TGTGCCAGCAGCTTCCCTCGGGACAGGGGCCCAGATACGCAGTATTTT | CASSFPRDRGPDTQYF
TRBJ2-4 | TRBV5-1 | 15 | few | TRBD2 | TGCGCCAGCAGCTCAACACTAGCGGACAAAAACATTCAGTACTTC | CASSSTLADKNIQYF
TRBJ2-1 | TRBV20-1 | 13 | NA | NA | TGCAGTGCTATTGAAATGGACGTCAATGAGCAGTTCTTC | CSAIEMDVNEQFF
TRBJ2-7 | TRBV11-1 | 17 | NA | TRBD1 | TGTGCCAGCAGCCGGGGCCGTCCCGGACAGGGGGCCTACGAGCAGTACTTC | CASSRGRPGQGAYEQYF
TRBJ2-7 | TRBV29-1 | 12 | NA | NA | TGCAGCGTTGGGACCCCAAAGGGTGAGCAGTACTTC | CSVGTPKGEQYF
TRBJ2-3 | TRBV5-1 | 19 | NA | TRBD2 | TGCGCCAGCAGTCGACCGGGACTAGCGGCGACGTCTAGCACAGATACGCAGTATTTT | CASSRPGLAATSSTDTQYF
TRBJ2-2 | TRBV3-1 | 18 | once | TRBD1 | TGTGCCAGCAGCCAAGAGGCAGGGGGCTATGTGAACACCGGGGAGCTGTTTTTT | CASSQEAGGYVNTGELFF
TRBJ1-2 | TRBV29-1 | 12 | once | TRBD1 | TGCGGCGTGTCACTGGGACAGTTGATCTACACCTTC | CGVSLGQLIYTF
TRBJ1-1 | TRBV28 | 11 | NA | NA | TGTGCCACCAATCTGAACACTGAAGCTTTCTTT | CATNLNTEAFF
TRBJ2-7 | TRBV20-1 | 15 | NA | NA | TGCAGTGCTAGCCCGATTGCCGGGACATCCTACGAGCAGTACTTC | CSASPIAGTSYEQYF
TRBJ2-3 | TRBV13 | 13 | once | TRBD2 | TGTGCCAGCTTCCTAGCGGGCACAGATACGCAGTATTTT | CASFLAGTDTQYF
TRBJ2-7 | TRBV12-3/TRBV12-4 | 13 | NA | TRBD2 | TGTGCCAAAATAGCGGGGCCCTCCTACGAGCAGTACTTC | CAKIAGPSYEQYF
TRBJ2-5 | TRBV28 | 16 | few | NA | TGTGCCAGCAGTTTAGATCCCATCAGGGCGATCGGGACCCAGTACTTC | CASSLDPIRAIGTQYF
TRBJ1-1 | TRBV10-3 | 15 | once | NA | TGTGCCATCAGTGAGGTGGCAGGGGTGAACACTGAAGCTTTCTTT | CAISEVAGVNTEAFF
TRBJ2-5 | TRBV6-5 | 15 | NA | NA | TGTGCCAGCAGTTACTCGTCTGGGGCGCCGGAGGAGCAGTACTTC | CASSYSSGAPEEQYF
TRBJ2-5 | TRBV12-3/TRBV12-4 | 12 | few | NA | TGTGCCAGCACCCAGGGCTGGGAGACCCAGTACTTC | CASTQGWETQYF